The next 27 T cell receptor beta chains were all read from a single sample in a study of T cells after yellow fever vaccination. TCRdb used MiXCR to reprocess the 5' RACE reads, holding one entry per CDR3 protein. The table lists under 400,000 distinct CDR3 sequences, approximately 12% of them singletons. The sample consisted of CD4+ T cells sorted from PBMCs, taken 15 days after the yellow fever booster vaccination. These receptors were obtained from a man aged 18 to 30 who received the YFV17D yellow fever vaccine.

On this clonotype itself: A read error may account for a junction end that differs from germline. V is TRBV7-7 and J is TRBJ2-1, with D perhaps TRBD2 (6 bases). There are 15 residues in the CDR3. Germline values: CDR1 SSHAT, CDR2 FNYEAQ (reference sequence). As DNA, the CDR3 is TGTGCTAGCAGCTCTAGCGCCGCAGGGATAAGCGAGCAGTTCTTC. Residues: CASSSSAAGISEQFF.

This clonotype was seen a few times. This rearrangement joins TRBV6-6 to TRBJ2-3; the match to TRBD2 covers 13 bases. The CDR3 loop spans 16 amino acids. Trimming cost V 10 bases and J 6 bases; bases outside gene matches: 13. Germline loops: CDR1 MNHNY, CDR2 SVGAGI (reference sequence). DNA of the CDR3: TGTGCCACCCAGTTGGCGACTAGCGGGGGGCAGGATACGCAGTATTTT. It yields the protein CATQLATSGGQDTQYF.

This clonotype came up a few times. V and J are TRBV5-1 and TRBJ1-3; perhaps TRBD1 as D (5 bases). Trimming removed 0 bases at V and 4 bases at J, with 14 bases between. CDR3 length equals 16 residues. The germline CDR1 and CDR2 sequences are SGHRS and YFSETQ. CDR3 region: CASSLDPGYTGNTIYF. CDR3 DNA: TGCGCCAGCAGCTTGGACCCAGGGTATACCGGAAACACCATATATTTT.

In its sample, this clonotype was seen a few times. The J gene is TRBJ2-4, the V gene TRBV28, with 7 bases aligning to TRBD2. This CDR3 spans 16 amino acids. The germline V gene has CDR1 MDHEN and CDR2 SYDVKM. Germline trimming cut 7 bases from V and 1 base from J; bases unmatched to any gene: 10. DNA for the CDR3: TGTGCCAGCAAAGGGGAGAGTAGCGGGGCCAAAAACATTCAGTACTTC. This encodes CASKGESSGAKNIQYF.

This clonotype was seen more than once but under ten times. The genes are TRBV10-3 and TRBJ2-3; D not certain. Deletions cut 0 bases from V and 5 bases from J, with 12 bases between. The CDR3 spans 15 residues. CDR1 and CDR2 from the germline V gene are ENHRY and SYGVKD. The CDR3 DNA is TGTGCCATCAGTGAGTCGAGAGAAGGTCGAGATACGCAGTATTTT. This translates into CAISESREGRDTQYF.

This clonotype has a handful of counts. This chain uses TRBV18 with TRBJ1-2; D is uncertain. Looked up from germline, CDR1 is KGHSH and CDR2 is LQKENI. V lost 3 bases and J 4 bases, leaving 18 bases between the germline ends. The CDR3 is made up of 16 amino acids. The CDR3 DNA follows: TGTGCCAGCTCACCCGCTTCGACGGACGGGATCTATGGCTACACCTTC. It is translated as CASSPASTDGIYGYTF.

This clonotype was seen more than once but under ten times. This rearrangement joins TRBV12-5 to TRBJ1-1; no definite D call. The CDR3 spans 15 residues. Trimming stripped 0 bases from V and 1 base from J, with 9 bases between. Germline V lookup: CDR1 LGHNT, CDR2 FRNRAP. The CDR3 DNA reads as TGTGCTAGTGGTTTGGTACTACCAGGGAACACTGAAGCTTTCTTT. Its protein is CASGLVLPGNTEAFF.

Only a few counts were recorded for this clonotype. Here the CDR3 reads CASVAGASSYEQYF. The CDR3 DNA sequence: TGTGCCAGCGTTGCGGGGGCTAGCTCCTACGAGCAGTACTTC. The chain is built from TRBV6-5 and TRBJ2-7, with a tentative D call TRBD2 (7 bases). V was clipped by 8 bases and J by 0 bases, with 14 bases between them. CDR1 and CDR2 (germline): MNHEY, SVGAGI. This CDR3 is built from 14 residues.

The chain joins TRBV3-1 to TRBJ1-2, with D perhaps matching TRBD1 (5 bases). Germline assignment: CDR1 LGHDT and CDR2 YNNKEL (reference sequence). The CDR3 length is 14 residues. Trimming removed 0 bases at V and 8 bases at J, with 13 bases between. The DNA for the CDR3 is TGTGCCAGCAGCCAAGATTCTGGGGGTAGGGGCTACACCTTC. It encodes CASSQDSGGRGYTF.

This clonotype turned up a few times. The chain couples TRBV12-3 or TRBV12-4 to TRBJ1-2; 7 bases match TRBD1. This CDR3 has 14 amino acids. The trim removed 5 bases at V and 5 bases at J, leaving 8 bases unmatched. Here the CDR3 DNA reads TGTGCCAGCAGTCTCGGACAGGAGTCTTATGGCTACACCTTC. Translation: CASSLGQESYGYTF.

The chain couples TRBV19 to TRBJ2-1; perhaps TRBD1 as D (5 bases). V was trimmed by 4 bases and J by 15 bases, leaving 16 bases between them. CDR1 is LNHDA, CDR2 SQIVND, per germline (reference sequence). The CDR3 spans 12 residues. The CDR3 spells CASSNPLGAPFF. DNA for the CDR3: TGTGCCAGTAGTAATCCTCTAGGGGCTCCGTTCTTC.

This clonotype was recorded many times. The chain is built from TRBV5-1 and TRBJ2-5; D may be TRBD1 (6 bases). The CDR3 runs 17 residues. Germline V lookup: CDR1 SGHRS, CDR2 YFSETQ. The V and J ends lost 4 bases and 1 base respectively, with 20 bases between them. Written as DNA, the CDR3 is TGCGCCAGCAGCACCGGACAGAGCGTAGCATTCCAAGAGACCCAGTACTTC. Translation gives CASSTGQSVAFQETQYF.

Only a few counts were recorded for this clonotype. The chain recombines TRBV6-5 with TRBJ1-1, with 7 bases that match TRBD1. This CDR3 has 15 amino acids. Germline assignment: CDR1 MNHEY and CDR2 SVGAGI. V gave up 0 bases and J gave up 4 bases; unmatched junction bases: 5. The CDR3 coding sequence is TGTGCCAGCAGTTACTCTTGGGACAGTTCCACTGAAGCTTTCTTT. Translation: CASSYSWDSSTEAFF.

This clonotype was counted only a few times. The V gene is TRBV9, the J gene TRBJ1-1; D might be TRBD1 (5 bases). Trimming stripped 6 bases from V and 1 base from J, with 16 bases between. Germline assignment: CDR1 SGDLS and CDR2 YYNGEE. The CDR3 length is 15 residues. CDR3 in amino acids: CASTRDPSRNTEAFF. In DNA, the CDR3 is TGTGCCAGCACCCGGGACCCCTCGAGGAACACTGAAGCTTTCTTT.

J is TRBJ2-7 and V is TRBV18, with 8 bases identical to TRBD1. V gave up 3 bases and J gave up 4 bases; unmatched junction bases: 5. Germline V CDR1 and CDR2: KGHSH, LQKENI. There are 14 residues in the CDR3. DNA of the CDR3: TGTGCCAGCTCACCTGGGACAGGCCCGTACGAGCAGTACGTC. Protein product: CASSPGTGPYEQYV.

The chain carries TRBV4-1 and TRBJ2-7, with no clear D. Trimming took 0 bases from V and 7 from J, leaving 7 bases between them. Germline CDR1 MGHRA, CDR2 YSYEKL. The CDR3 contains 12 residues. The CDR3 DNA reads as TGCGCCAGCAGCCAAGATCTAGGAGAGCAGTACTTC. Translation: CASSQDLGEQYF.

This clonotype was detected ten times or more. CDR3: CASSVDGLAAGELFF. The CDR3 DNA reads TGTGCCAGCAGCGTAGATGGACTAGCGGCCGGGGAGCTGTTTTTT. V usage is TRBV9 and J usage is TRBJ2-2; the match to TRBD2 covers 10 bases. Germline V lookup: CDR1 SGDLS, CDR2 YYNGEE. Trimming cost V 0 bases and J 6 bases; bases outside gene matches: 2. There are 15 residues in the CDR3.

In its sample, this clonotype was seen a few times. V gene TRBV20-1 combines with J gene TRBJ2-2; D might be TRBD1 or TRBD2, each matching 5 bases. The germline CDR1 and CDR2 sequences are DFQATT and SNEGSKA (reference sequence). Trimming removed 2 bases from V and 4 bases from J, with 17 bases in between. CDR3 size: 16 residues. CDR3 in amino acids: CSARSAGIGGTGELFF. CDR3 sequence (DNA): TGCAGTGCTAGATCTGCAGGGATTGGAGGCACCGGGGAGCTGTTTTTT.

This clonotype has only a few counts. In nucleotides, the CDR3 is TGTGCCAGCAGCCTTAACACTAGCTTTCCACCAGGCACAGATACGCAGTATTTT. It specifies CASSLNTSFPPGTDTQYF. The chain links TRBV7-3 to TRBJ2-3; perhaps TRBD2 as D (6 bases). The CDR3 consists of 18 residues. Trimming stripped 5 bases from V and 1 base from J, with 22 bases between. Germline-derived CDR1 and CDR2 are SGHTA and FQGTGA.

There are a few counts of this clonotype. The chain links TRBV28 to TRBJ2-6; the D is unclear. Looked up from germline, CDR1 is MDHEN and CDR2 is SYDVKM. The germline V and J ends were trimmed by 9 bases and 0 bases, with 3 bases remaining between them. This CDR3 region has 12 residues. The CDR3 DNA is TGTGCCAGTAGCTCTGGGGCCAACGTCCTGACTTTC. It translates to CASSSGANVLTF.

In this sample, this clonotype turned up a few times. The chain employs TRBV20-1 and TRBJ2-3; 12 bases fit TRBD2. CDR3 length: 16 residues. V was clipped by 4 bases and J by 6 bases; unmatched bases: 11. The germline gives CDR1 DFQATT, CDR2 SNEGSKA (reference sequence). CDR3 DNA: TGCAGTGCTATTAGGACTAGCGGGGCGGCACAGGATACGCAGTATTTT. It yields the protein CSAIRTSGAAQDTQYF.

The chain is built from TRBV20-1 and TRBJ2-5; TRBD2 aligns across 12 bases. The germline V gene encodes CDR1 DFQATT and CDR2 SNEGSKA (reference sequence). With V trimmed by 5 bases and J by 2 bases, 9 bases remained unmatched. The CDR3 length is 16 residues. CDR3 amino acids: CSAGGGLAGLQETQYF. CDR3 nucleotides: TGCAGTGCTGGGGGCGGACTAGCGGGGCTACAAGAGACCCAGTACTTC.

The chain is built from TRBV4-1 and TRBJ1-6, with 7 bases matching TRBD1. There are 15 residues in the CDR3. V was clipped by 2 bases and J by 8 bases; unmatched bases: 6. Germline assignment: CDR1 MGHRA and CDR2 YSYEKL. CDR3 amino acids: CASSQPTGKDSPLHF. In DNA form, the CDR3 reads TGCGCCAGCAGCCAACCGACAGGGAAGGATTCACCCCTCCACTTT.

This clonotype was picked up many times. One end of the junction varies from germline; a read error may be responsible. The chain is built from TRBV5-1 and TRBJ2-2; D possibly corresponds to TRBD1 (6 bases). This CDR3 contains 15 residues. Germline V CDR1 and CDR2: SGHRS, YFSETQ. The DNA for the CDR3 is TGTGCCAGCAGCTTATCAGGGGCGAACACCGGGGAGCTGTTTTTT. It encodes CASSLSGANTGELFF. The variable domain in full, completed from reference TRBV5-1 and TRBJ2-2, reads KAGVTQTPRYLIKTRGQQVTLSCSPISGHRSVSWYQQTPGQGLQFLFEYFSETQRNKGNFPGRFSGRQFSNSRSEMNVSTLELGDSALYLCASSLSGANTGELFFGEGSRLTVL.

This clonotype was detected only a few times. This rearrangement joins TRBV12-3 or TRBV12-4 to TRBJ2-1; TRBD2 matches 9 bases. This CDR3 comprises 15 residues. J gave up 5 bases and V 6 bases, and 8 bases lay outside the gene matches. The CDR3 loop is CASRVAGGPHNEQFF. The CDR3 region has the DNA TGTGCCAGCAGGGTTGCGGGGGGGCCCCACAATGAGCAGTTCTTC.

The chain carries TRBV5-4 and TRBJ2-7; weak D call: TRBD1 (6 bases). CDR3 length: 14 residues. Germline CDR1 reads SGHNT; CDR2 reads YYREEE (reference sequence). Trimming shortened V by 4 bases and J by 3 bases, and 14 bases separated the two germline ends. The CDR3 region is CASSNDRRGYEQYV. In DNA, the CDR3 is TGTGCCAGCAGCAACGACAGGAGAGGCTACGAGCAGTACGTC.

The chain links TRBV7-2 to TRBJ2-3; unclear D gene. V lost 3 bases and J 4 bases, leaving 8 bases between the germline ends. The CDR3 contains 13 residues. CDR1 is SGHTA and CDR2 is FQGNSA in the germline V gene. The CDR3 DNA reads TGTGCCAGCAGCTTTAGCAAGGCAGATACGCAGTATTTT. It is translated as CASSFSKADTQYF.